The clone carrying this T cell receptor (beta chain) was recorded a few times. One end of the junction does not line up with germline, which may come from a read error. Preparation of the TCRbeta library used unique molecular identifiers. One entry per CDR3 protein results from TCRdb running MiXCR on the PCR reads. This table holds almost 500,000 distinct CDR3 sequences, around 12% found once. These data belong to a study of T-cell reconstitution after alpha-beta-depleted transplantation in children. The length of the CDR3 is 18 residues. CDR1 and CDR2 from the germline V gene are SGHAT and FQNNGV. Sample: PBMCs from the stem cell graft donor, taken from the stem cell graft. V gene TRBV11-2 combines with J gene TRBJ2-3, with 12 nucleotides matching TRBD2. The sequence was obtained from a human donor who donated a stem cell graft to a child with combined immunodeficiency. The CDR3: CASSLDSLAGGRGSEQYF. For the CDR3, the DNA is TGTGCCAGCAGCCTAGACTCCCTAGCGGGGGGGCGAGGGAGCGAGCAGTATTTT.